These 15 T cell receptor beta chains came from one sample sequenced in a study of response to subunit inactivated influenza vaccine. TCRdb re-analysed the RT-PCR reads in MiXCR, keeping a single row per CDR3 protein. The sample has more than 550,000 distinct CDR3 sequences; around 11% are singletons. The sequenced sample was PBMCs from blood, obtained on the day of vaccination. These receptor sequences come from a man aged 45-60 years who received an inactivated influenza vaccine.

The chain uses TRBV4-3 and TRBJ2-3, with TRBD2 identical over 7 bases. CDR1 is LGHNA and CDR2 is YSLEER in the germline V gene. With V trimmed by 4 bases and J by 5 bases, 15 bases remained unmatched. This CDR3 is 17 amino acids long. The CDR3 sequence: CASSLRSGGGPEDTQYF. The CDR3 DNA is TGCGCCAGCAGCCTTCGGTCGGGGGGAGGGCCGGAAGATACGCAGTATTTT.

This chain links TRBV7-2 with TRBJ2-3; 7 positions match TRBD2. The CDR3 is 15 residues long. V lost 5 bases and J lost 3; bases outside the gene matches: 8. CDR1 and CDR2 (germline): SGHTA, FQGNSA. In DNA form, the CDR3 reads TGTGCCAGCAGCCGATCTTGGACTAGAACAGATACGCAGTATTTT. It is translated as CASSRSWTRTDTQYF.

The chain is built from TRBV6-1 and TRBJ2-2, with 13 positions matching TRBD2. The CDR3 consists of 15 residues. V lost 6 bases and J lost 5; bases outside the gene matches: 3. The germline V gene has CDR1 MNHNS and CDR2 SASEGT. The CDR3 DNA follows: TGTGCCAGCAGCAGACTAGCGGGAGGTACCGGGGAGCTGTTTTTT. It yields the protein CASSRLAGGTGELFF.

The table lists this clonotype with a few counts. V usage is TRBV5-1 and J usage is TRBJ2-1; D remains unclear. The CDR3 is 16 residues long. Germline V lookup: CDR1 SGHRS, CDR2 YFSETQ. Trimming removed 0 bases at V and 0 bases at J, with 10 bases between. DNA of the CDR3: TGCGCCAGCAGCTTGGCCACTCGTAGCTCCTACAATGAGCAGTTCTTC. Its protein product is CASSLATRSSYNEQFF.

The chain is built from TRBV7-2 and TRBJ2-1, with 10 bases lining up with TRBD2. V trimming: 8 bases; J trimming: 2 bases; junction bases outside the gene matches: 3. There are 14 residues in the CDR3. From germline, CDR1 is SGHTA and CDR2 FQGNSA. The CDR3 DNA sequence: TGTGCCAGCTACAGCGGGGGGGCCTACAATGAGCAGTTCTTC. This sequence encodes CASYSGGAYNEQFF.

The CDR3 loop is CASSLVSRTGVTDTQYF. The CDR3 coding sequence is TGTGCCAGCAGCTTAGTGTCGCGGACAGGGGTCACAGATACGCAGTATTTT. The gene calls are TRBV5-5 and TRBJ2-3, with 9 bases aligning to TRBD1. The CDR3 consists of 17 residues. After removal of 2 bases from V and 2 bases from J, the junction contained 9 bases not matched to a gene. The germline gives CDR1 SGHKS, CDR2 YYEKEE (reference sequence).

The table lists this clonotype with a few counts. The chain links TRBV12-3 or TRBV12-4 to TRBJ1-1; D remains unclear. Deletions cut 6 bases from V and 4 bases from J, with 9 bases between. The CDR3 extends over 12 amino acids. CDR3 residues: CASSRVPTEAFF. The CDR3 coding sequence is TGTGCCAGCAGCCGAGTCCCCACTGAAGCTTTCTTT.

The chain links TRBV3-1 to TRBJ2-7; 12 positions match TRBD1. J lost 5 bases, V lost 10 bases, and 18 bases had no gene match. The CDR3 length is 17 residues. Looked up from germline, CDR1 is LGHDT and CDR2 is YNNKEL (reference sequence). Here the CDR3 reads CATTPSYRGTGGNEQYF. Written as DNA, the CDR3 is TGTGCCACCACCCCCTCGTACCGCGGGACAGGGGGCAACGAGCAGTACTTC.

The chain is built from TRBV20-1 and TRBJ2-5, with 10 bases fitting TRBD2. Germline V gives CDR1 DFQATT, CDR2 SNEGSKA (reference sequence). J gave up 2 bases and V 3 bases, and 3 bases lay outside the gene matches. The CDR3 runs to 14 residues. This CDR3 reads CSASTSGTQETQYF. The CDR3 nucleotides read TGCAGTGCTAGTACTAGCGGGACGCAAGAGACCCAGTACTTC.

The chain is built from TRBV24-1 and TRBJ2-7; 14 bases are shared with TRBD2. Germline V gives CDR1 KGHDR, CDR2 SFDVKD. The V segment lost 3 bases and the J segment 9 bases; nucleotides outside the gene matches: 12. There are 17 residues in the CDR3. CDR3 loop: CATSDEPGTSGSARQYF. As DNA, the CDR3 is TGTGCCACCAGTGATGAACCCGGGACTAGCGGGAGCGCTCGGCAGTACTTC.

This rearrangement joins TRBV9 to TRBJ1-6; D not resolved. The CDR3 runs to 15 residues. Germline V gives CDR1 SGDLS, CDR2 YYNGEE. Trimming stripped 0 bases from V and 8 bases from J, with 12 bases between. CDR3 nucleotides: TGTGCCAGCAGCGTAGGCCCGGGCTACGATTCACCCCTCCACTTT. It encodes CASSVGPGYDSPLHF.

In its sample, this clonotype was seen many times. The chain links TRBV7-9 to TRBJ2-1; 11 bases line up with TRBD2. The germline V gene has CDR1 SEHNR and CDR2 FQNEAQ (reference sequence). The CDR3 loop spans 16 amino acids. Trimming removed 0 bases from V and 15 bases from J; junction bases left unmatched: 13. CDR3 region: CASSLALTSGDRSRFF. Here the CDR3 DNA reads TGTGCCAGCAGCTTAGCGCTGACTAGCGGGGATAGGTCTCGGTTCTTC.

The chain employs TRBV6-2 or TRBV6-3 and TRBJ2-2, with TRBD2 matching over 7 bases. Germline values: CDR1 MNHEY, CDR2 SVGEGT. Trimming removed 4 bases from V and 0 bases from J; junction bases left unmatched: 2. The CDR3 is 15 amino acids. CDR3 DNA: TGTGCCAGCAGTTTCCTAGCGGCGAACACCGGGGAGCTGTTTTTT. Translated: CASSFLAANTGELFF.

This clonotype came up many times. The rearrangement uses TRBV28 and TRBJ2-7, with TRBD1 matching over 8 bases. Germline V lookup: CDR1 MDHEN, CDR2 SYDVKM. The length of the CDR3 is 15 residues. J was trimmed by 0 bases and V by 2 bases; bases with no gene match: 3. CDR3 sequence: CASSLMGQVSYEQYF. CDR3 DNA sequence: TGTGCCAGCAGTTTAATGGGACAGGTCTCCTACGAGCAGTACTTC.

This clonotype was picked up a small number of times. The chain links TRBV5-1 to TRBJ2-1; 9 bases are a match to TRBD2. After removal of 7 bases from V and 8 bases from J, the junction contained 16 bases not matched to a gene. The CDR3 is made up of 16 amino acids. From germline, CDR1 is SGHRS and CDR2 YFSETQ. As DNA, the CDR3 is TGCGCCAGCTGTTACACCCGCCCGCGGGGGGGTGATGAGCAGTTCTTC. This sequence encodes CASCYTRPRGGDEQFF.